The T cell receptor beta chain described here comes from a study of T cell clonality in common variable immunodeficiency (dated by TCRdb to about 2015). The CDR3 spans 14 residues, from the cysteine through the phenylalanine. The DNA has 33 bases, all within the CDR3, and is read from base 1. CDR1 and CDR2 (WNHNN, SYGVQD) derive from the germline V gene (reference sequence). Trimming removed 2 bases from V and 1 base from J, leaving 8 bases between the germline ends. For sequencing, equivalent amounts of genomic DNA were input from CVID and control samples. For every sample, a 60 bp segment covering the rearranged TCRbeta CDR3 region was amplified and then sequenced. TCRbeta amplification used the immunoSEQ assay, a bias-corrected multiplex PCR with high-throughput sequencing. Per the authors' processing: Each unique nucleotide sequence was treated as a clone and annotated with V, D and J genes, copy number and frequency. Sequences were labeled productive if in frame, and non-productive if out of frame or containing stop codons. As previously described, Shannon's entropy was used to calculate clonality. The predicted amino acid sequences of productive clones were used to derive the mean CDR3 Kyte-Doolittle hydropathy. Using the R hclust function, scaled V gene usage was clustered hierarchically with Manhattan distance and complete linkage. Sharing of clones by CDR3 amino acid sequence was evaluated by resampling 12 repertoires per group over 100 rounds. The repertoires were searched for approximately 70 published EBV-specific TCRbeta sequences and some 250 published CMV-specific TCRbeta sequences. A couple of CVID samples that yielded fewer than 10,000 sequences were excluded from the analysis, so around 40 CVID repertoires were retained. Drawn from immuneACCESS, this table holds only the in-frame rearrangements with V and J called that TCRdb kept. Clones are partly lost; checked studies trace under half to an unresolved V gene and leave the rest unexplained. Clonal size and the V and J genes are those of that table, whereas D and trimming came from the DNA. With 21,000 or so clones recorded, this sample contains no clone counted only once. 2% to 2.5% of the sample is taken by the ten largest.

Many counts were recorded for this clone. The antigen it binds to is not known. The CDR3 is cut off 3 residues early in the read; its end comes from the germline J gene. CVID was diagnosed by standard criteria: serum IgG, IgA and/or IgM reduced below normal range, plus specific antibody deficiency. The CVID group comprised around 44 subjects, 15 or so female and about 29 male, aged roughly 8 to 64 years with a mean age of around 40. Both CVID patients and healthy controls were predominantly of Caucasian heritage. Replacement immunoglobulin therapy had been administered to all CVID subjects for at least one year at the time of study participation. No CVID subject was ill or taking immunomodulatory or immunosuppressive medication when blood was collected. Heparinized peripheral whole blood samples of roughly 5 to 8 ml were obtained from each donor. Genomic DNA from adults with common variable immune deficiency (CVID) and from healthy adult controls was the source for sequencing TCRbeta CDR3 repertoires. Diluted blood was subjected to density centrifugation over Hypaque 1077 or Ficoll-Paque for isolation of peripheral blood mononuclear cells. Genomic DNA was obtained from unsorted mononuclear cells using either Qiagen column purification or a centrifugation-based method.

Here is what the overall study found, with its caveats: Compared with healthy controls, CVID subjects showed increased TCRbeta clonality (t-test p = 0.018), a feature most characteristic of about a third of subjects. According to the authors, finding the cause of the higher clonality in CVID would require sequencing the repertoires of T cell subpopulations. Even though DNA input was the same, control samples had an average of about 80,000 unique sequences each, compared with some 32,000 in CVID samples. CVID TCRbeta sequences were reported to have fewer deletions and N-nucleotide insertions and to lack highly modified clones with 13 or more V deletions. Patient heterogeneity within the CVID cohort put limits on correlating repertoire features with clinical complications. CVID subjects shared fewer TCRbeta clones with each other than healthy controls did (p < 0.0001).

The sequence derives from a human donor with common variable immunodeficiency. The material sequenced was peripheral blood mononuclear cells. The chain links TRBV10-1 with TRBJ1-1; a tentative D call is TRBD1 (6 bases match). CDR3 reads: CASSEGGTNTEAFF. CDR3 bases read: TGCGCCAGCAGTGAGGGGGGCACGAACACTGAA.